A single sample is the source of the 27 T cell receptor beta chains below, sequenced in a study of molecular identifiers for immune sequencing clone quantification. TCRdb recomputed calls from the PCR reads with MiXCR, one row per CDR3 protein. The sample carries tens of thousands of distinct CDR3 sequences, less than 20% recorded once. Sequenced sample: naive CD8+ T cells from blood, with Jurkat cell RNA spiked in. Specified subset: FACS-sorted CD8+CD4-CCR7+CD45RA+ naive T cells. These receptors originate from a human donor in good health. Some libraries in this study had Jurkat cell RNA spiked in.

This clonotype was recorded many times. The rearrangement uses TRBV29-1 and TRBJ2-7, with 8 nucleotides matching TRBD1. Trimming cost V 3 bases and J 2 bases; bases outside gene matches: 9. CDR1 and CDR2 from the germline V gene are SQVTM and ANQGSEA. There are 15 residues in the CDR3. CDR3 protein: CSVEKKGQGTYEQYF. DNA for the CDR3: TGCAGCGTTGAGAAGAAAGGACAGGGTACCTACGAGCAGTACTTC.

This clonotype was detected a few times. This sequence may be a read error, since a much larger clone differs from it by one base. The rearrangement joins TRBV28 to TRBJ1-4, with D perhaps TRBD1 (5 bases). Germline CDR1 reads MDHEN; CDR2 reads SYDVKM. This CDR3 has 14 amino acids. CDR3 DNA: TGTGCCAGCAGGGGGGTTTTCGGTAATGGAAAACTGTTTTTT. Translation gives CASRGVFGNGKLFF.

This clonotype occurred once. A much larger clone lies a single base off, so this may be a read error. V and J are TRBV30 and TRBJ2-7; D ambiguous. The V end was cut by 5 bases, the J end by 2 bases, with 16 bases between. The CDR3 sequence is 14 residues long. CDR1 and CDR2 (germline): GTSNPN, SVGIG (reference sequence). The CDR3 loop is CAWARWSSPYEQYF. The DNA of the CDR3 is TGTGCCTGGGCTAGGTGGTCCAGCCCCTACGAGCAGTACTTC.

This clonotype was observed at least ten times. The chain combines TRBV5-1 with TRBJ1-1; D not certain. V dropped 1 base and J dropped 5 bases, with 12 bases sitting between them. Germline V lookup: CDR1 SGHRS, CDR2 YFSETQ. This CDR3 region has 14 residues. CDR3 in amino acids: CASSLWEGGTEAFF. DNA for the CDR3: TGCGCCAGCAGCTTGTGGGAGGGAGGTACTGAAGCTTTCTTT.

This clonotype was counted ten times or more. V is TRBV5-1 and J is TRBJ2-1; TRBD2 aligns across 7 bases. The germline V gene has CDR1 SGHRS and CDR2 YFSETQ. J gave up 9 bases and V 6 bases, and 12 bases lay outside the gene matches. The CDR3 has 14 amino acids. The CDR3 spells CASTPAGPPLEQFF. The CDR3 DNA reads as TGCGCCAGCACCCCAGCGGGACCCCCCCTTGAGCAGTTCTTC.

The table lists this clonotype with a few counts. This may arise from a read error, as a much more abundant clone is one base away. Lacking the conserved final phenylalanine or tryptophan, this CDR3 likely reflects a read error. The chain uses TRBV4-3 and TRBJ1-1; D is possibly TRBD1 (6 bases). CDR1 is LGHNA, CDR2 YSLEER, per germline. CDR3 length equals 14 residues. V was trimmed by 3 bases and J by 5 bases, leaving 13 bases between them. This CDR3 is CASSQDQGRTEAFS. DNA for the CDR3: TGCGCCAGCAGCCAGGATCAGGGGCGGACTGAAGCTTTCTCT.

This clonotype was found many times. This rearrangement joins TRBV4-3 to TRBJ1-5; D gene ambiguous. Germline V CDR1 and CDR2: LGHNA, YSLEER. V was pared by 0 bases and J by 0 bases, with 6 bases between. The CDR3 is made up of 15 amino acids. The CDR3 loop reads CASSQDRDSNQPQHF. CDR3 bases: TGCGCCAGCAGCCAAGATCGGGATAGCAATCAGCCCCAGCATTTT.

This clonotype was counted many times. The chain recombines TRBV7-2 with TRBJ2-7; possibly TRBD1 for D (5 bases). The germline V and J ends were trimmed by 5 bases and 1 base, with 15 bases remaining between them. This CDR3 has 15 residues. Germline V lookup: CDR1 SGHTA, CDR2 FQGNSA. The CDR3: CASSQSPGRSYEQYF. Written as DNA, the CDR3 is TGTGCCAGCAGCCAAAGTCCAGGGCGGTCCTACGAGCAGTACTTC.

Of note for this clonotype: Its ends do not fully match the called genes, so a read error is possible. The CDR3 sequence is CASSRDSHSGNTKYF. The CDR3 region has the DNA TGTGCCAGCAGCCGGGACTCCCACTCTGGAAACACCAAATATTTT. This chain uses TRBV7-9 with TRBJ1-3; a possible D gene is TRBD1 (5 bases). The CDR3 covers 15 residues. Germline loops: CDR1 SEHNR, CDR2 FQNEAQ (reference sequence).

The rearrangement uses TRBV5-1 and TRBJ2-3; 9 bases line up with TRBD2. The CDR3 sequence is 16 residues long. Germline CDR1 reads SGHRS; CDR2 reads YFSETQ. J lost 6 bases, V lost 1 base, and 9 bases had no gene match. The CDR3 sequence: CASSLWSGRTKDTQYF. The CDR3 coding sequence is TGCGCCAGCAGCTTGTGGAGCGGGAGGACCAAGGATACGCAGTATTTT.

This clonotype was observed many times. The gene calls are TRBV6-1 and TRBJ1-2; tentatively, D is TRBD1 (5 bases). Trimming removed 2 bases at V and 2 bases at J, with 18 bases between. Germline CDR1 is MNHNS and CDR2 is SASEGT. The CDR3 totals 17 residues. CDR3 coding DNA: TGTGCCAGCAGTGAATATTATCTGGGACCGACGAACTATGGCTACACCTTC. The encoded protein is CASSEYYLGPTNYGYTF.

This clonotype was seen repeatedly, ten times or more. The gene calls are TRBV7-2 and TRBJ2-7; the D gene is possibly TRBD2 (6 bases). The CDR3 is 14 amino acids. Trimming left V 4 bases short and J 4 bases short, with 14 bases between. Germline V gives CDR1 SGHTA, CDR2 FQGNSA. The CDR3 is CASSSPGLVYEQYF. DNA of the CDR3: TGTGCCAGCAGCTCACCGGGACTCGTATACGAGCAGTACTTC.

Notes on this clonotype: Relative to the germline gene, one junction end is altered; a read error may explain this. This chain links TRBV4-1 with TRBJ1-1, with TRBD1 matching 9 bases. CDR1 MGHRA and CDR2 YSYEKL come from the germline V gene. The CDR3 extends over 15 amino acids. The CDR3 loop is CAGSRESGTGLEAFF. The CDR3 DNA follows: TGTGCCGGCAGCCGCGAAAGCGGGACAGGGCTTGAAGCTTTCTTT.

This chain connects TRBV6-5 to TRBJ2-7, with unresolved D. The V gene lost 5 bases and the J gene lost 2 bases, with 16 bases spanning the gap. The germline gives CDR1 MNHEY, CDR2 SVGAGI. CDR3 length equals 15 residues. CDR3 in amino acids: CASSDPMGLTYEQYF. Here the CDR3 DNA reads TGTGCCAGCAGTGACCCTATGGGCCTTACCTACGAGCAGTACTTC.

There are many counts of this clonotype. The chain is built from TRBV28 and TRBJ2-1, with 7 positions matching TRBD2. Germline assignment: CDR1 MDHEN and CDR2 SYDVKM. After removal of 6 bases from V and 7 bases from J, the junction contained 12 bases not matched to a gene. This CDR3 contains 15 residues. CDR3 loop: CASRPEKRDRNEQFF. Written as DNA, the CDR3 is TGTGCCAGCAGACCCGAAAAGCGGGATAGGAATGAGCAGTTCTTC.

This clonotype was picked up a small number of times. Possible read error: a much larger clone is one base away. This chain's CDR3 is CASALSKKLFF. The CDR3 DNA follows: TGTGCCAGCGCTCTATCGAAAAAACTGTTTTTT. The genes are TRBV7-9 and TRBJ1-4; D is uncertain. Trimming stripped 8 bases from V and 9 bases from J, with 10 bases between. Germline V lookup: CDR1 SEHNR, CDR2 FQNEAQ (reference sequence). The CDR3 length is 11 residues. Based on the CDR3 plus reference TRBV7-9 and TRBJ1-4, the full variable domain is DTGVSQNPRHKITKRGQNVTFRCDPISEHNRLYWYRQTLGQGPEFLTYFQNEAQLEKSRLLSDRFSAERPKGSFSTLEIQRTEQGDSAMYLCASALSKKLFFGSGTQLSVL.

On this clonotype itself: A clone one base away is much larger, so this may be a read error. J is TRBJ2-7 and V is TRBV27; D is uncertain. The CDR3 is 14 residues long. The ends were cut back, 5 bases at V and 0 bases at J, with 11 bases in the middle. Germline V gives CDR1 MNHEY, CDR2 SMNVEV (reference sequence). CDR3 loop: CASSTLGSSYEQYF. The DNA for the CDR3 is TGTGCCAGCAGTACCCTGGGATCCTCCTACGAGCAGTACTTC.

This clonotype occurred many times. The chain carries TRBV30 and TRBJ2-3; 8 nucleotides align to TRBD1. After removal of 5 bases from V and 3 bases from J, the junction contained 4 bases not matched to a gene. The length of the CDR3 is 13 residues. Germline V gene sequence: CDR1 GTSNPN, CDR2 SVGIG (reference sequence). The CDR3 nucleotides read TGTGCCTGGGATCGACAGGGGACAGATACGCAGTATTTT. It yields the protein CAWDRQGTDTQYF.

This clonotype was observed at least ten times. The chain is built from TRBV20-1 and TRBJ2-1; TRBD2 matches at 15 bases. The length of the CDR3 is 17 residues. The ends lost 3 bases at V and 4 bases at J; junction bases unmatched: 7. CDR1 is DFQATT and CDR2 is SNEGSKA in the germline V gene (reference sequence). The CDR3 loop reads CSASAGLAGGPYNEQFF. CDR3 sequence (DNA): TGCAGTGCTAGTGCTGGACTAGCGGGAGGGCCATACAATGAGCAGTTCTTC.

There are a few counts of this clonotype. The genes are TRBV10-3 and TRBJ2-1; D might be TRBD2 (6 bases). The V end was cut by 5 bases, the J end by 5 bases, with 19 bases between. CDR1 and CDR2 (germline): ENHRY, SYGVKD. The CDR3 runs to 16 residues. This chain's CDR3 is CAISYVRLSGDNEQFF. CDR3 DNA sequence: TGTGCCATCAGTTATGTCCGGCTTAGCGGAGACAATGAGCAGTTCTTC.

This clonotype showed up many times. V and J are TRBV27 and TRBJ1-5; 8 bases align to TRBD1. The CDR3 covers 13 residues. V lost 5 bases, J lost 4 bases, and 1 base stayed unmatched. The V gene's germline CDR1 is MNHEY and CDR2 SMNVEV (reference sequence). In nucleotides, the CDR3 is TGTGCCAGCAGTCGGACAGGGAATCAGCCCCAGCATTTT. It encodes CASSRTGNQPQHF.

This clonotype was recorded at least ten times. The chain couples TRBV9 to TRBJ2-3; D is uncertain. Germline CDR1 SGDLS, CDR2 YYNGEE. Trimming pared 0 bases from V and 4 bases from J, leaving 6 bases between. The CDR3 covers 13 residues. CDR3 coding DNA: TGTGCCAGCAGCGTAGCTGTCCCAGATACGCAGTATTTT. It encodes CASSVAVPDTQYF. Filled out from reference TRBV9 and TRBJ2-3, the complete variable domain reads DSGVTQTPKHLITATGQRVTLRCSPRSGDLSVYWYQQSLDQGLQFLIQYYNGEERAKGNILERFSAQQFPDLHSELNLSSLELGDSALYFCASSVAVPDTQYFGPGTRLTVL.

This clonotype was seen ten or more times. The chain is built from TRBV7-9 and TRBJ1-2, with 8 bases fitting TRBD1. The germline V gene has CDR1 SEHNR and CDR2 FQNEAQ (reference sequence). After removal of 5 bases from V and 5 bases from J, the junction contained 7 bases not matched to a gene. There are 14 residues in the CDR3. Here the CDR3 reads CASSLSGGAYGYTF. CDR3 DNA sequence: TGTGCCAGCAGCCTCTCAGGGGGCGCTTATGGCTACACCTTC.

This clonotype has a count of ten or more. The chain uses TRBV28 and TRBJ2-5, with 7 bases identical to TRBD1. V trimming: 4 bases; J trimming: 3 bases; junction bases outside the gene matches: 2. This CDR3 contains 13 residues. CDR1 is MDHEN and CDR2 is SYDVKM in the germline V gene. The CDR3 here is CASSWDSEETQYF. The CDR3 DNA is TGTGCCAGCAGTTGGGACAGCGAAGAGACCCAGTACTTC.

There are many counts of this clonotype. This rearrangement joins TRBV28 to TRBJ1-5; 9 positions match TRBD1. The junction had 8 bases not matched to a gene; V was cut back by 6 bases and J by 2 bases. Germline V gene sequence: CDR1 MDHEN, CDR2 SYDVKM. The CDR3 is made up of 16 amino acids. DNA of the CDR3: TGTGCCAGCAGCCCACGCAGGACAGGGGGCAATCAGCCCCAGCATTTT. Protein: CASSPRRTGGNQPQHF. Looking up the rest from reference TRBV28 and TRBJ1-5 gives the full variable domain: DVKVTQSSRYLVKRTGEKVFLECVQDMDHENMFWYRQDPGLGLRLIYFSYDVKMKEKGDIPEGYSVSREKKERFSLILESASTNQTSMYLCASSPRRTGGNQPQHFGDGTRLSIL.

This clonotype has at least ten counts. The V call is TRBV6-5, the J call TRBJ1-5; weak D call: TRBD1 (5 bases). The germline V gene has CDR1 MNHEY and CDR2 SVGAGI. V lost 4 bases, J lost 4 bases, and 8 bases lay in between. CDR3 length equals 13 residues. The CDR3 DNA follows: TGTGCCAGCAGTTCAGCAGGGAATCAGCCCCAGCATTTT. Amino acids: CASSSAGNQPQHF.

In this sample, this clonotype turned up many times. V and J are TRBV18 and TRBJ2-7; 7 bases align to TRBD1. Germline V gene sequence: CDR1 KGHSH, CDR2 LQKENI. This CDR3 spans 16 amino acids. Trimming removed 3 bases from V and 1 base from J; junction bases left unmatched: 9. The CDR3 region is CASSPRDSNPSYEQYF. In DNA, the CDR3 is TGTGCCAGCTCACCGAGGGACAGTAACCCATCCTACGAGCAGTACTTC.